These 11 T cell receptor beta chains were all obtained from the same sample, sequenced in a study of lymphopenia after photon versus proton radiotherapy (dated by TCRdb to the late 2010s). Library preparation employed the immunoSEQ multiplex PCR assay. In TCRdb, the immuneACCESS table is reduced to in-frame sequences with V and J assigned. These tables do not hold every clone; where another copy was compared, an unresolved V gene accounts for under half, and the others remain unexplained. The sample contains under 30,000 clones, approximately 86% of them found a single time. The ten largest clones capture around 46% of the sample. Here the sequenced sample was peripheral blood, taken from a patient treated with proton-based radiotherapy. The receptor set was obtained from a woman aged 60 to 75 with cholangiocarcinoma. Some clones in this sample may be carry-over from other donors' samples.

The rearrangement uses TRBV11-2 and TRBJ2-3, with D perhaps matching TRBD1 (5 bases). This CDR3 is 14 amino acids long. CDR1 and CDR2 (germline): SGHAT, FQNNGV. Trimming shortened V by 5 bases and J by 4 bases, and 13 bases separated the two germline ends. CDR3: CASSQGVPPDTQYF. The CDR3 DNA follows: TGTGCCAGCAGCCAAGGGGTCCCGCCAGATACGCAGTATTTT.

This chain connects TRBV10-3 to TRBJ1-5; possible D gene TRBD1, 6 bases. Germline V gene data show CDR1 as ENHRY and CDR2 as SYGVKD. There are 13 residues in the CDR3. Trimming cost V 6 bases and J 4 bases, with 10 bases left between them. This chain's CDR3 is CAISGQLNQPQHF. The CDR3, as DNA: TGTGCCATCAGCGGACAGCTTAATCAGCCCCAGCATTTT.

This clone was counted once. V usage is TRBV4-1 and J usage is TRBJ2-1, with TRBD2 identical over 11 bases. Germline CDR1 is MGHRA and CDR2 is YSYEKL. Trimming cost V 4 bases and J 2 bases; bases outside gene matches: 4. The CDR3 is 16 amino acids. The CDR3 sequence is CASSPRLAGPYNEQFF. The CDR3 coding sequence is TGCGCCAGCAGCCCCCGACTAGCGGGGCCCTACAATGAGCAGTTCTTC.

The rearrangement joins TRBV7-6 to TRBJ2-7, with D unclear. Germline-derived CDR1 and CDR2 are SGHVS and FNYEAQ. Deletions cut 3 bases from V and 6 bases from J, with 9 bases between. The CDR3 covers 12 residues. Here the CDR3 DNA reads TGTGCCAGCAGCTTGGAAGGGTCCGAGCAGTACTTC. Its protein is CASSLEGSEQYF.

In this sample, this clone turned up a few times. In DNA, the CDR3 is TGCGCCAGCAGCGCGACCTTAGCGGACCAAGAGACCCAGTACTTC. Its protein product is CASSATLADQETQYF. The V and J genes are TRBV5-1 and TRBJ2-5; perhaps TRBD2 as D (6 bases). V was clipped by 4 bases and J by 0 bases, with 13 bases between them. Germline V gene sequence: CDR1 SGHRS, CDR2 YFSETQ. The CDR3 is 15 residues long.

This chain joins TRBV5-6 and TRBJ1-1; D may be TRBD1 (5 bases). Trimming took 3 bases from V and 0 from J, leaving 18 bases between them. There are 17 residues in the CDR3. CDR1 SGHDT and CDR2 YYEEEE come from the germline V gene. The DNA of the CDR3 is TGTGCCAGCAGCTCCCGCGGGGGAGTATTACTGAACACTGAAGCTTTCTTT. This translates into CASSSRGGVLLNTEAFF.

The table lists this clone with a few counts. V usage is TRBV11-1 and J usage is TRBJ1-1, with 8 bases fitting TRBD1. CDR1 and CDR2 from the germline V gene are SGHAT and FQDESV (reference sequence). CDR3 length: 15 amino acids. The junction had 2 bases not matched to a gene; V was cut back by 1 base and J by 1 base. The DNA of the CDR3 is TGTGCCAGCAGCTTAGGGGGGACAGGGAACACTGAAGCTTTCTTT. Translation gives CASSLGGTGNTEAFF. Full variable domain (missing parts from reference TRBV11-1 and TRBJ1-1): EAEVAQSPRYKITEKSQAVAFWCDPISGHATLYWYRQILGQGPELLVQFQDESVVDDSQLPKDRFSAERLKGVDSTLKIQPAELGDSAMYLCASSLGGTGNTEAFFGQGTRLTVV.

The chain carries TRBV9 and TRBJ1-6, with unresolved D. Germline values: CDR1 SGDLS, CDR2 YYNGEE. Trimming left V 0 bases short and J 0 bases short, with 10 bases between. This CDR3 is 17 amino acids long. The CDR3 is CASSVEPRSSYNSPLHF. For the CDR3, the DNA is TGTGCCAGCAGCGTAGAGCCTCGAAGCTCCTATAATTCACCCCTCCACTTT.

J is TRBJ2-7 and V is TRBV7-9; a possible D gene is TRBD1 (6 bases). Germline lookup yields CDR1 SEHNR and CDR2 FQNEAQ (reference sequence). Trimming took 4 bases from V and 4 from J, leaving 20 bases between them. CDR3 size: 16 residues. The CDR3 loop is CASSSKGAGASYEQYF. The DNA for the CDR3 is TGTGCCAGCAGCTCTAAAGGCGCAGGGGCCTCATACGAGCAGTACTTC.

The sample holds one count of this clone. The chain combines TRBV18 with TRBJ2-3; D possibly corresponds to TRBD2 (5 bases). V was clipped by 2 bases and J by 0 bases, with 18 bases between them. CDR3 size: 18 residues. Per the germline V gene, CDR1 is KGHSH and CDR2 is LQKENI. This CDR3 is CASSPLATSPSSTDTQYF. DNA for the CDR3: TGTGCCAGCTCACCATTAGCGACCTCTCCCTCTAGCACAGATACGCAGTATTTT.

The V gene is TRBV19, the J gene TRBJ2-5, with a tentative D call TRBD2 (7 bases). V lost 4 bases, J lost 5 bases, and 23 bases lay in between. Germline V gene lookup returns CDR1 LNHDA and CDR2 SQIVND (reference sequence). This CDR3 spans 17 amino acids. CDR3 region: CASSTHIGTPGGETQYF. CDR3 coding DNA: TGTGCCAGTAGTACTCATATAGGGACACCCGGGGGGGAGACCCAGTACTTC.